One sample yielded the 26 T cell receptor beta chains listed below, sequenced in a study of T cell responses to AZD1222 COVID-19 vaccine. Method: immunoSEQ multiplex PCR; TCRdb's copy keeps in-frame clones and lacks some. The table lists 100,000 or so clones, about 88% of them singletons, with 5% in the top ten. This specimen consisted of peripheral blood, obtained on day 0 of AZD1222 vaccination. These receptors originate from an adult in good health.

The rearrangement links TRBV19 to TRBJ1-5, with D perhaps TRBD1 (5 bases). The V and J ends lost 3 bases and 6 bases respectively, with 12 bases between them. Per germline, CDR1 LNHDA and CDR2 SQIVND (reference sequence). CDR3 length: 14 residues. The CDR3 spells CASSIQGPGQPQHF. Written as DNA, the CDR3 is TGTGCCAGTAGTATCCAGGGCCCCGGTCAGCCCCAGCATTTT.

This rearrangement joins TRBV10-3 to TRBJ1-2; D unclear. This CDR3 spans 13 amino acids. Trimming pared 8 bases from V and 2 bases from J, leaving 12 bases between. Germline CDR1 and CDR2: ENHRY and SYGVKD. CDR3 sequence (DNA): TGTGCCATCTTCGGAGTGGGAAACTATGGCTACACCTTC. This translates into CAIFGVGNYGYTF.

This rearrangement joins TRBV30 to TRBJ1-3; a possible D gene is TRBD1 (6 bases). Germline loops: CDR1 GTSNPN, CDR2 SVGIG (reference sequence). There are 13 residues in the CDR3. V gave up 2 bases and J gave up 7 bases, with 12 bases separating them. The CDR3 region is CAWSWQGRNTIYF. In DNA, the CDR3 is TGTGCCTGGAGTTGGCAGGGGAGGAACACCATATATTTT.

The rearrangement joins TRBV30 to TRBJ1-2; 8 positions match TRBD1. The V gene end was trimmed by 0 bases and the J gene end by 8 bases; junction bases not matched to a gene: 8. CDR3 size: 14 residues. Germline V CDR1 and CDR2: GTSNPN, SVGIG (reference sequence). DNA of the CDR3: TGTGCCTGGAGTGTACGGACAGGGAAGTTCGGCTACACCTTC. Its protein is CAWSVRTGKFGYTF.

The V and J genes are TRBV5-5 and TRBJ2-7; D remains unclear. Germline V gene lookup returns CDR1 SGHKS and CDR2 YYEKEE (reference sequence). The CDR3 spans 14 residues. With 3 bases removed from V and 2 bases from J, the gap between germline ends came to 12 bases. The DNA of the CDR3 is TGTGCCAGCAGCTCGGCTAGTCGAACCTACGAGCAGTACTTC. Its protein is CASSSASRTYEQYF.

V usage is TRBV29-1 and J usage is TRBJ1-1, with TRBD1 identical over 8 bases. Unmatched junction bases numbered 3, after V lost 7 bases and J lost 5 bases. The CDR3 has 11 residues. Germline values: CDR1 SQVTM, CDR2 ANQGSEA. The CDR3 DNA reads TGCAGCGCGACAGGGGTTACTGAAGCTTTCTTT. Its translation is CSATGVTEAFF. The variable domain in full, completed from reference TRBV29-1 and TRBJ1-1, reads SAVISQKPSRDICQRGTSLTIQCQVDSQVTMMFWYRQQPGQSLTLIATANQGSEATYESGFVIDKFPISRPNLTFSTLTVSNMSPEDSSIYLCSATGVTEAFFGQGTRLTVV.

CDR3 residues: CASSFAGPNNSPLHF. Here the CDR3 DNA reads TGTGCCAGCAGTTTTGCGGGACCTAATAATTCACCCCTCCACTTT. The rearrangement uses TRBV28 and TRBJ1-6; D is possibly TRBD1 (5 bases). The germline V and J ends were trimmed by 3 bases and 5 bases, with 11 bases remaining between them. Germline V CDR1 and CDR2: MDHEN, SYDVKM. This CDR3 is built from 15 residues.

The chain has TRBV5-1 and TRBJ2-1, with unresolved D. CDR3 length: 13 amino acids. CDR1 and CDR2 (germline): SGHRS, YFSETQ. The V end lost 4 bases, the J end lost 4 bases, and 9 bases lay between the germline ends. The CDR3 is CASSGDTYNEQFF. CDR3 bases: TGCGCCAGCAGCGGCGACACTTACAATGAGCAGTTCTTC.

This sequence joins TRBV5-4 and TRBJ2-2; D ambiguous. V shed 4 bases and J shed 4 bases, with 11 bases lying between them. CDR3 size: 14 residues. Germline-derived CDR1 and CDR2 are SGHNT and YYREEE (reference sequence). This CDR3 is CASSPPMSTGELFF. The CDR3 DNA reads as TGTGCCAGCAGCCCCCCTATGAGCACCGGGGAGCTGTTTTTT.

This chain links TRBV30 with TRBJ1-1; the match to TRBD1 covers 9 bases. In germline, CDR1 is GTSNPN, CDR2 SVGIG (reference sequence). The CDR3 contains 13 residues. V lost 4 bases to trimming and J lost 6 bases; unmatched junction nucleotides: 6. The DNA of the CDR3 is TGTGCCTGGACCTTTGACAGGGGGTCTGAAGCTTTCTTT. It yields the protein CAWTFDRGSEAFF.

The chain combines TRBV7-9 with TRBJ2-1; TRBD1 matches 10 bases. The length of the CDR3 is 14 residues. Germline trimming cut 6 bases from V and 5 bases from J; bases unmatched to any gene: 4. The germline CDR1 and CDR2 sequences are SEHNR and FQNEAQ (reference sequence). This CDR3 is CASRQGQGHNEQFF. CDR3 nucleotides: TGTGCCAGCAGACAGGGACAGGGGCACAATGAGCAGTTCTTC.

CDR3 residues: CASSLGPPLNTGELFF. In DNA, the CDR3 is TGCGCCAGCAGCTTGGGCCCTCCCCTAAACACCGGGGAGCTGTTTTTT. This chain uses TRBV5-1 with TRBJ2-2, with unresolved D. Germline CDR1 is SGHRS and CDR2 is YFSETQ. This CDR3 spans 16 amino acids. V was shortened by 0 bases and J by 2 bases, with 11 bases between the two germline ends.

V and J are TRBV6-6 and TRBJ2-7; perhaps TRBD1 as D (6 bases). The germline V gene encodes CDR1 MNHNY and CDR2 SVGAGI (reference sequence). The CDR3 totals 14 residues. V lost 0 bases to trimming and J lost 4 bases, with 10 bases between them. The CDR3 here is CASSYSGAPYEQYF. The DNA of the CDR3 is TGTGCCAGCAGTTACTCGGGGGCCCCATACGAGCAGTACTTC.

This clone was seen only a few times. The genes are TRBV4-2 and TRBJ2-7; D gene ambiguous. CDR3 size: 12 residues. V was trimmed by 0 bases and J by 4 bases, leaving 4 bases between them. The V gene's germline CDR1 is LGHNA and CDR2 YNFKEQ. CDR3 loop: CASSQDAYEQYF. CDR3 sequence (DNA): TGTGCCAGCAGCCAAGATGCTTACGAGCAGTACTTC.

The chain couples TRBV29-1 to TRBJ1-5; D might be TRBD1 (5 bases). Germline CDR1 and CDR2: SQVTM and ANQGSEA. The length of the CDR3 is 12 residues. Trimming shortened V by 4 bases and J by 5 bases, and 9 bases separated the two germline ends. DNA of the CDR3: TGCAGCGTTGGGGACGGTGATCAGCCCCAGCATTTT. Protein sequence: CSVGDGDQPQHF.

The rearrangement joins TRBV6-5 to TRBJ1-5, with D maybe TRBD1 (5 bases). Germline V gene lookup returns CDR1 MNHEY and CDR2 SVGAGI. The CDR3 runs 15 residues. V was trimmed by 10 bases and J by 0 bases, leaving 16 bases between them. CDR3 in amino acids: CATAKGGDSNQPQHF. CDR3 nucleotides: TGTGCCACGGCTAAGGGAGGGGATAGCAATCAGCCCCAGCATTTT.

The genes are TRBV3-1 (or the pseudogene TRBV3-2) and TRBJ1-3; perhaps TRBD1 as D (5 bases). This CDR3 comprises 16 residues. CDR1 is LGHDT, CDR2 YNNKEL, per germline (reference sequence). Trimming shortened V by 0 bases and J by 8 bases, and 17 bases separated the two germline ends. CDR3 amino acids: CASSQEMGTPIHTIYF. In DNA form, the CDR3 reads TGTGCCAGCAGCCAAGAGATGGGGACGCCGATTCACACCATATATTTT.

The chain joins TRBV7-8 to TRBJ1-2; a weak D match, TRBD1 (6 bases). The CDR3 covers 17 residues. CDR1 is SGHVS, CDR2 FQNEAQ, per germline. Trimming took off 1 base at V and 0 bases at J, with 15 bases between the two ends. The CDR3 sequence is CASSLGPQRGSNYGYTF. The DNA of the CDR3 is TGTGCCAGCAGCTTAGGACCTCAGAGGGGGTCTAACTATGGCTACACCTTC.

CDR3 protein: CASKETSGLPDTQYF. The CDR3 DNA reads TGTGCCAGCAAAGAGACTAGCGGGTTGCCAGATACGCAGTATTTT. The chain has TRBV6-5 and TRBJ2-3, with 10 bases matching TRBD2. The V and J ends lost 7 bases and 4 bases, in that order; junction bases with no gene match: 8. The CDR3 covers 15 residues. Germline V gives CDR1 MNHEY, CDR2 SVGAGI.

The rearrangement joins TRBV11-3 to TRBJ2-1; D perhaps matches TRBD2 (6 bases). CDR3 size: 14 residues. V lost 8 bases and J lost 7, with 18 bases in between. The germline V gene encodes CDR1 SGHNT and CDR2 YENEEA. For the CDR3, the DNA is TGTGCCAGCTCCGACGGGGGAGTAAGGAATGAGCAGTTCTTC. Protein: CASSDGGVRNEQFF. The whole variable domain, filled in from reference TRBV11-3 and TRBJ2-1, reads EAGVVQSPRYKIIEKKQPVAFWCNPISGHNTLYWYLQNLGQGPELLIRYENEEAVDDSQLPKDRFSAERLKGVDSTLKIQPAELGDSAVYLCASSDGGVRNEQFFGPGTRLTVL.

This clone has just one count. The J gene is TRBJ1-2, the V gene TRBV5-4, with 7 bases lining up with TRBD1. The CDR3 has 14 residues. The V segment lost 4 bases and the J segment 8 bases; nucleotides outside the gene matches: 11. CDR1 is SGHNT, CDR2 YYREEE, per germline (reference sequence). CDR3 in amino acids: CASSQRTGAFGYTF. Here the CDR3 DNA reads TGTGCCAGCAGCCAACGGACAGGCGCGTTCGGCTACACCTTC.

J is TRBJ2-1 and V is TRBV9; 11 bases map to TRBD2. The CDR3 spans 17 residues. Germline values: CDR1 SGDLS, CDR2 YYNGEE. V lost 1 base and J lost 10; bases outside the gene matches: 13. CDR3 in amino acids: CASSVRGVLAGEAEQFF. The CDR3 DNA reads TGTGCCAGCAGCGTAAGGGGGGTACTAGCGGGAGAGGCGGAGCAGTTCTTC. Variable domain in full (rest from reference TRBV9 and TRBJ2-1): DSGVTQTPKHLITATGQRVTLRCSPRSGDLSVYWYQQSLDQGLQFLIQYYNGEERAKGNILERFSAQQFPDLHSELNLSSLELGDSALYFCASSVRGVLAGEAEQFFGPGTRLTVL.

V is TRBV27 and J is TRBJ2-3; unclear D gene. The germline V gene has CDR1 MNHEY and CDR2 SMNVEV (reference sequence). This CDR3 has 15 amino acids. Trimming stripped 0 bases from V and 2 bases from J, with 9 bases between. CDR3 sequence reads: CASSLSIGLTDTQYF. The CDR3 DNA reads TGTGCCAGCAGTTTATCCATCGGCCTCACAGATACGCAGTATTTT.

As DNA, the CDR3 is TGCGCCAGCAGCTTGGTCCCATCGGATACGCAGTATTTT. It codes for CASSLVPSDTQYF. This chain uses TRBV5-1 with TRBJ2-3, with D uncertain. CDR1 and CDR2 (germline): SGHRS, YFSETQ. With 0 bases removed from V and 6 bases from J, the gap between germline ends came to 8 bases. There are 13 residues in the CDR3.

Only a few counts were recorded for this clone. V is TRBV9 and J is TRBJ2-7; 8 positions match TRBD2. The CDR3 runs 14 residues. Germline V gene lookup returns CDR1 SGDLS and CDR2 YYNGEE. V was clipped by 0 bases and J by 5 bases; unmatched bases: 4. The CDR3 nucleotides read TGTGCCAGCAGCGTAGAACTAGCGGCCGACGAGCAGTACTTC. This gives the protein CASSVELAADEQYF.

The chain carries TRBV9 and TRBJ2-3; 7 nucleotides match TRBD2. The V segment lost 4 bases and the J segment 1 base; nucleotides outside the gene matches: 9. The CDR3 extends over 16 amino acids. Germline V gives CDR1 SGDLS, CDR2 YYNGEE. For the CDR3, the DNA is TGTGCCAGCAGCTACTGGGGAGGGTTTGGCACAGATACGCAGTATTTT. As protein: CASSYWGGFGTDTQYF.